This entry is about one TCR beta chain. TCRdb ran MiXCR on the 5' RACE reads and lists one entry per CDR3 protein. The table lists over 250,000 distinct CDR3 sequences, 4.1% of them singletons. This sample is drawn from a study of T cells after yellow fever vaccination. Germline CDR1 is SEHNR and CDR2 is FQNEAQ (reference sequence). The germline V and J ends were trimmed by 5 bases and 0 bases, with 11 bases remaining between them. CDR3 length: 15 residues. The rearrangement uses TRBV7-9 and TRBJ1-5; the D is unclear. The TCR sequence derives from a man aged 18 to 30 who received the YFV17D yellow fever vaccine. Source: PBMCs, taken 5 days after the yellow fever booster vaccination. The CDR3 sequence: CASSATDGSNQPQHF. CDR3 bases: TGTGCCAGCAGCGCGACGGACGGTAGCAATCAGCCCCAGCATTTT. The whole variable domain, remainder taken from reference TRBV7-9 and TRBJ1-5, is DTGVSQNPRHKITKRGQNVTFRCDPISEHNRLYWYRQTLGQGPEFLTYFQNEAQLEKSRLLSDRFSAERPKGSFSTLEIQRTEQGDSAMYLCASSATDGSNQPQHFGDGTRLSIL.